The 30 T cell receptor beta chains in this list originate from one sample, sequenced in a study of T cell responses to AZD1222 COVID-19 vaccine. Measured with immunoSEQ multiplex PCR; TCRdb has only the in-frame clones, and not every one. In the table there are under 150,000 clones, more than 70% of which are singletons. The specimen was peripheral blood, collected 28 days after the second AZD1222 dose. These receptors were obtained from an adult who received the AZD1222 COVID-19 vaccine.

The chain has TRBV3-1 (or the pseudogene TRBV3-2) and TRBJ2-5; 7 nucleotides match TRBD2. The CDR3 spans 13 residues. Trimming removed 8 bases from V and 5 bases from J; junction bases left unmatched: 8. The V gene's germline CDR1 is LGHDT and CDR2 YNNKEL (reference sequence). As DNA, the CDR3 is TGTGCCAGCTCCCCCGGGGGAGGGGAGACCCAGTACTTC. Protein: CASSPGGGETQYF.

The chain joins TRBV11-2 to TRBJ2-3; D is possibly TRBD2 (7 bases). This CDR3 has 18 amino acids. Trimming removed 2 bases at V and 4 bases at J, with 22 bases between. Germline V gene data show CDR1 as SGHAT and CDR2 as FQNNGV. CDR3 nucleotides: TGTGCCAGCAGCTTATCCCAAGGGGGGGGGTTTTATGCAGATACGCAGTATTTT. Translated, it gives CASSLSQGGGFYADTQYF.

The chain couples TRBV28 to TRBJ1-6; the D is unclear. This CDR3 is 12 amino acids long. Germline lookup yields CDR1 MDHEN and CDR2 SYDVKM. V dropped 5 bases and J dropped 5 bases, with 4 bases sitting between them. CDR3 region: CASSVNNSPLHF. In DNA, the CDR3 is TGTGCCAGCAGTGTTAATAATTCACCCCTCCACTTT.

This clone was counted between two and nine times. The chain links TRBV12-3 or TRBV12-4 to TRBJ1-1, with 8 bases lining up with TRBD1. The CDR3 is 13 residues long. After removal of 3 bases from V and 4 bases from J, the junction contained 1 base not matched to a gene. The CDR3 DNA reads TGTGCCAGCAGTTTTCAGGGGGCCACTGAAGCTTTCTTT. Its protein is CASSFQGATEAFF.

The rearrangement joins TRBV6-5 to TRBJ2-7; D gene unclear. V was cut by 5 bases and J by 1 base, with 12 bases left in between. This CDR3 spans 14 amino acids. Germline-derived CDR1 and CDR2 are MNHEY and SVGAGI. DNA of the CDR3: TGTGCCAGCAGTAGGGTTTCACATTCCTACGAGCAGTACTTC. This translates into CASSRVSHSYEQYF.

The V and J genes are TRBV2 and TRBJ1-4, with D possibly matching TRBD1 (6 bases). Per germline, CDR1 SNHLY and CDR2 FYNNEI. The CDR3 length is 13 residues. V gave up 5 bases and J gave up 3 bases, with 7 bases separating them. The CDR3 DNA reads as TGTGCCAGCAGTTGGACAGCTAATGAAAAACTGTTTTTT. It yields the protein CASSWTANEKLFF.

The chain is built from TRBV11-3 and TRBJ1-2; TRBD1 matches 7 bases. CDR1 is SGHNT, CDR2 YENEEA, per germline. After removal of 2 bases from V and 2 bases from J, the junction contained 5 bases not matched to a gene. The CDR3 spans 15 residues. The CDR3 here is CASSLKQGTNYGYTF. DNA of the CDR3: TGTGCCAGCAGCTTAAAACAGGGGACCAACTATGGCTACACCTTC. The full variable domain, in which reference TRBV11-3 and TRBJ1-2 provide the parts outside the CDR3, is EAGVVQSPRYKIIEKKQPVAFWCNPISGHNTLYWYLQNLGQGPELLIRYENEEAVDDSQLPKDRFSAERLKGVDSTLKIQPAELGDSAVYLCASSLKQGTNYGYTFGSGTRLTVV.

V is TRBV5-5 and J is TRBJ2-3; 10 bases map to TRBD2. This CDR3 is 14 amino acids long. CDR1 and CDR2 (germline): SGHKS, YYEKEE (reference sequence). The V gene end was trimmed by 4 bases and the J gene end by 2 bases; junction bases not matched to a gene: 1. CDR3 in DNA: TGTGCCAGCAGCAGCGGGGGGGCCACAGATACGCAGTATTTT. This gives the protein CASSSGGATDTQYF.

CDR3 region: CASSTRTSGEYNEQFF. CDR3 DNA sequence: TGTGCCAGCAGCACGAGGACTAGCGGGGAATACAATGAGCAGTTCTTC. The V call is TRBV7-9, the J call TRBJ2-1, with 12 bases fitting TRBD2. Per the germline V gene, CDR1 is SEHNR and CDR2 is FQNEAQ (reference sequence). The V gene end was trimmed by 5 bases and the J gene end by 4 bases; junction bases not matched to a gene: 6. The CDR3 loop spans 16 amino acids. The whole variable domain, remainder taken from reference TRBV7-9 and TRBJ2-1, is DTGVSQNPRHKITKRGQNVTFRCDPISEHNRLYWYRQTLGQGPEFLTYFQNEAQLEKSRLLSDRFSAERPKGSFSTLEIQRTEQGDSAMYLCASSTRTSGEYNEQFFGPGTRLTVL.

The V call is TRBV5-1, the J call TRBJ2-1, with 12 bases lining up with TRBD2. V dropped 2 bases and J dropped 5; count of bases not matched to a gene: 5. The CDR3 runs 16 residues. From germline, CDR1 is SGHRS and CDR2 YFSETQ. CDR3 sequence (DNA): TGCGCCAGCAGCTTACTAGCGGGGGGACCTAACAATGAGCAGTTCTTC. Its protein is CASSLLAGGPNNEQFF.

The V gene is TRBV15, the J gene TRBJ2-4; no clear D gene. This CDR3 region has 13 residues. Germline assignment: CDR1 LNHNV and CDR2 YYDKDF (reference sequence). With 0 bases removed from V and 12 bases from J, the gap between germline ends came to 12 bases. CDR3 sequence (DNA): TGTGCCACCAGCAGAGATCGAGCTTCGGGTCAGTACTTC. Encoded protein: CATSRDRASGQYF.

The J gene is TRBJ2-1, the V gene TRBV3-1 (or the pseudogene TRBV3-2); maybe TRBD2 (6 bases). The CDR3 runs to 15 residues. V lost 5 bases, J lost 2 bases, and 13 bases lay in between. Germline V lookup: CDR1 LGHDT, CDR2 YNNKEL (reference sequence). CDR3 sequence reads: CASSATRGTYNEQFF. CDR3 DNA sequence: TGTGCCAGCAGCGCTACACGGGGGACCTACAATGAGCAGTTCTTC.

The genes are TRBV6-2 or TRBV6-3 and TRBJ1-1; D possibly corresponds to TRBD1 (6 bases). In germline, CDR1 is MNHEY, CDR2 SVGEGT. The CDR3 extends over 15 amino acids. The V and J ends lost 5 bases and 1 base respectively, with 14 bases between them. CDR3 coding DNA: TGTGCCAGCAGTCTTTATGGGGGCGAGAACACTGAAGCTTTCTTT. Its protein product is CASSLYGGENTEAFF.

The chain recombines TRBV7-6 with TRBJ1-2; possibly TRBD1 for D (5 bases). The CDR3 is 15 residues long. With 4 bases removed from V and 7 bases from J, the gap between germline ends came to 19 bases. CDR1 SGHVS and CDR2 FNYEAQ come from the germline V gene. CDR3 nucleotide sequence: TGTGCCAGCAGCTCGGGACCTATTACCCACGGTGGCTACACCTTC. Translation: CASSSGPITHGGYTF.

V usage is TRBV2 and J usage is TRBJ1-2; D unclear. With 1 base removed from V and 8 bases from J, the gap between germline ends came to 11 bases. The CDR3 totals 13 residues. Germline V gene data show CDR1 as SNHLY and CDR2 as FYNNEI. CDR3 loop: CASSEESPKGYTF. CDR3 DNA sequence: TGTGCCAGCAGTGAAGAATCCCCCAAGGGCTACACCTTC.

This chain links TRBV19 with TRBJ1-1; D gene unclear. The V end was cut by 8 bases, the J end by 6 bases, with 10 bases between. The CDR3 extends over 11 amino acids. Germline V gives CDR1 LNHDA, CDR2 SQIVND (reference sequence). CDR3 in amino acids: CASASVAEAFF. CDR3 bases: TGTGCCAGTGCCAGCGTGGCTGAAGCTTTCTTT.

The table lists this clone with a count of one. The V and J genes are TRBV7-2 and TRBJ1-1; D call uncertain. The V end lost 2 bases, the J end lost 4 bases, and 8 bases lay between the germline ends. The CDR3 has 13 amino acids. The germline V gene has CDR1 SGHTA and CDR2 FQGNSA. CDR3 region: CASSLSPITEAFF. DNA of the CDR3: TGTGCCAGCAGCTTAAGTCCGATCACTGAAGCTTTCTTT.

The chain employs TRBV28 and TRBJ1-2; D possibly corresponds to TRBD1 (6 bases). CDR3 length: 15 residues. Germline CDR1 is MDHEN and CDR2 is SYDVKM. V dropped 4 bases and J dropped 0 bases, with 12 bases sitting between them. CDR3 sequence reads: CASSSTGGTNYGYTF. The CDR3 nucleotides are TGTGCCAGCAGTTCTACGGGGGGCACTAACTATGGCTACACCTTC.

The chain combines TRBV27 with TRBJ1-2; D unclear. This CDR3 is built from 16 residues. V lost 0 bases to trimming and J lost 1 base, with 12 bases between them. Germline assignment: CDR1 MNHEY and CDR2 SMNVEV (reference sequence). As DNA, the CDR3 is TGTGCCAGCAGTTTATCACGACACCTGAATAACTATGGCTACACCTTC. This codes for CASSLSRHLNNYGYTF.

In its sample, this clone was seen a few times. The chain recombines TRBV3-1 (or the pseudogene TRBV3-2) with TRBJ1-1; 8 bases map to TRBD1. The junction had 2 bases not matched to a gene; V was cut back by 6 bases and J by 5 bases. Germline V lookup: CDR1 LGHDT, CDR2 YNNKEL (reference sequence). The CDR3 has 12 residues. The CDR3 loop is CASRRTGTEAFF. CDR3 sequence (DNA): TGTGCCAGCAGGAGGACAGGGACTGAAGCTTTCTTT.

The chain has TRBV5-1 and TRBJ1-1; unclear D gene. The CDR3 totals 15 residues. Trimming stripped 1 base from V and 1 base from J, with 11 bases between. Germline CDR1 is SGHRS and CDR2 is YFSETQ. Here the CDR3 DNA reads TGCGCCAGCAGCTTGCGGGCAATACAGAACACTGAAGCTTTCTTT. Protein: CASSLRAIQNTEAFF.

The chain uses TRBV24-1 and TRBJ2-2; D is possibly TRBD1 or TRBD2 (6 bases each). The germline V and J ends were trimmed by 8 bases and 4 bases, with 10 bases remaining between them. The germline gives CDR1 KGHDR, CDR2 SFDVKD. The CDR3 length is 13 residues. CDR3 bases: TGTGCCACCAAAGAGGGGGGCACCGGGGAGCTGTTTTTT. This codes for CATKEGGTGELFF.

The rearrangement uses TRBV7-2 and TRBJ1-6, with a tentative D call TRBD1 (6 bases). V was pared by 6 bases and J by 0 bases, with 15 bases between. From germline, CDR1 is SGHTA and CDR2 FQGNSA. The CDR3 spans 17 residues. The CDR3 DNA reads as TGTGCCAGCAGAGCCGGGACACAGAGCTCCTATAATTCACCCCTCCACTTT. Protein: CASRAGTQSSYNSPLHF.

The V and J genes are TRBV2 and TRBJ1-2, with a tentative D call TRBD1 (6 bases). CDR3 length: 13 amino acids. Trimming left V 6 bases short and J 4 bases short, with 12 bases between. In germline, CDR1 is SNHLY, CDR2 FYNNEI. The CDR3 DNA is TGTGCCAGCAGGGGGGGACACCTCTATGGCTACACCTTC. Translation: CASRGGHLYGYTF.

The chain couples TRBV7-3 to TRBJ1-1, with 8 positions matching TRBD1. The CDR3 is made up of 14 amino acids. Germline assignment: CDR1 SGHTA and CDR2 FQGTGA. V trimming: 5 bases; J trimming: 1 base; junction bases outside the gene matches: 3. DNA for the CDR3: TGTGCCAGCAGCCACGGACAGGGGAACACTGAAGCTTTCTTT. Translation: CASSHGQGNTEAFF. Supplemented by reference TRBV7-3 and TRBJ1-1, the full variable domain reads GAGVSQTPSNKVTEKGKYVELRCDPISGHTALYWYRQSLGQGPEFLIYFQGTGAADDSGLPNDRFFAVRPEGSVSTLKIQRTERGDSAVYLCASSHGQGNTEAFFGQGTRLTVV.

The V gene is TRBV4-1, the J gene TRBJ2-5, with TRBD2 as a possible D gene (7 bases). The germline gives CDR1 MGHRA, CDR2 YSYEKL. V lost 2 bases to trimming and J lost 1 base, with 17 bases between them. The CDR3 runs 17 residues. This chain's CDR3 is CASSQFILRGGQETQYF. In DNA form, the CDR3 reads TGCGCCAGCAGCCAATTTATTTTGAGGGGGGGCCAAGAGACCCAGTACTTC.

The gene calls are TRBV4-3 and TRBJ2-1; 9 bases map to TRBD2. The CDR3 spans 17 residues. Germline V gene lookup returns CDR1 LGHNA and CDR2 YSLEER. The junction had 8 bases not matched to a gene; V was cut back by 1 base and J by 4 bases. CDR3 sequence: CASSQAFQAGGYNEQFF. The CDR3 region has the DNA TGCGCCAGCAGCCAAGCCTTCCAAGCGGGGGGTTACAATGAGCAGTTCTTC.

The chain has TRBV5-1 and TRBJ1-1; D is uncertain. The CDR3 spans 14 residues. The V end was cut by 0 bases, the J end by 1 base, with 7 bases between. CDR1 is SGHRS and CDR2 is YFSETQ in the germline V gene. In nucleotides, the CDR3 is TGCGCCAGCAGCTTGGAACAGCCGAACACTGAAGCTTTCTTT. Protein product: CASSLEQPNTEAFF.

The chain couples TRBV7-8 to TRBJ2-1; no clear D gene. Germline V CDR1 and CDR2: SGHVS, FQNEAQ. The V gene lost 8 bases and the J gene lost 4 bases, with 12 bases spanning the gap. The CDR3 is 13 residues long. CDR3 DNA sequence: TGTGCCAGCGCTCAGGACGGTTACAATGAGCAGTTCTTC. Its protein is CASAQDGYNEQFF.

The chain links TRBV9 to TRBJ1-1; no clear D gene. Trimming removed 3 bases at V and 6 bases at J, with 18 bases between. The CDR3 loop spans 15 amino acids. Germline V lookup: CDR1 SGDLS, CDR2 YYNGEE. The chain's CDR3 is CASSEWTTAEAEAFF. Written as DNA, the CDR3 is TGTGCCAGCAGCGAATGGACCACCGCGGAGGCTGAAGCTTTCTTT. The full variable domain, rest sourced from reference TRBV9 and TRBJ1-1, is DSGVTQTPKHLITATGQRVTLRCSPRSGDLSVYWYQQSLDQGLQFLIQYYNGEERAKGNILERFSAQQFPDLHSELNLSSLELGDSALYFCASSEWTTAEAEAFFGQGTRLTVV.